These 22 T cell receptor beta chains originate from one sample sequenced in a study of blood T cell repertoires in COVID-19. The assay was immunoSEQ multiplex PCR, and TCRdb's table has in-frame clones only and misses some. The sample has some 370,000 clones; 75% to 90% are singletons. Specimen: PBMCs or T cells enriched from blood (not recorded which). The receptors here all came from a woman between 45 and 60 years old who had recovered from COVID-19.

There are a few counts of this clone. The genes are TRBV30 and TRBJ1-3; D is possibly TRBD1 (5 bases). The CDR3 loop spans 12 amino acids. The V gene lost 4 bases and the J gene lost 1 base, with 5 bases spanning the gap. The germline V gene encodes CDR1 GTSNPN and CDR2 SVGIG (reference sequence). The CDR3, as DNA: TGTGCCTGGAAGGGGTCTGGAAACACCATATATTTT. It is translated as CAWKGSGNTIYF.

V gene TRBV5-4 combines with J gene TRBJ1-2; 11 bases fit TRBD1. Germline CDR1 and CDR2: SGHNT and YYREEE (reference sequence). The CDR3 is 15 residues long. J lost 4 bases, V lost 3 bases, and 5 bases had no gene match. The CDR3 reads CASSWGQGVPYGYTF. In DNA form, the CDR3 reads TGTGCCAGCAGCTGGGGACAGGGGGTTCCCTATGGCTACACCTTC.

This chain uses TRBV6-5 with TRBJ2-7; D might be TRBD2 (6 bases). Trimming left V 4 bases short and J 5 bases short, with 9 bases between. CDR1 is MNHEY and CDR2 is SVGAGI in the germline V gene. CDR3 length: 12 amino acids. The CDR3 spells CASSSPGDEQYF. The DNA for the CDR3 is TGTGCCAGCAGTTCACCGGGGGACGAGCAGTACTTC.

The chain couples TRBV18 to TRBJ1-3, with D maybe TRBD1 (5 bases). From germline, CDR1 is KGHSH and CDR2 LQKENI. The CDR3 extends over 14 amino acids. V lost 6 bases and J lost 10, with 19 bases in between. The CDR3 DNA reads as TGTGCCAGCTCTCCGGACGCCTGGGGGGGGACCATATATTTT. Translating it yields CASSPDAWGGTIYF.

The chain joins TRBV6-9 to TRBJ2-5; 10 positions agree with TRBD2. J gave up 3 bases and V 2 bases, and 15 bases lay outside the gene matches. CDR1 is MNHGY, CDR2 SVAAGI, per germline. The CDR3 has 19 amino acids. The CDR3 loop reads CASSYPPSSGSSPEETQYF. CDR3 nucleotide sequence: TGTGCCAGCAGTTATCCTCCTTCTAGCGGGAGTTCCCCAGAAGAGACCCAGTACTTC.

The rearrangement joins TRBV21-1 to TRBJ2-7; the listed D gene, TRBD1, was not tested against the DNA. TRBV21-1 is labeled a pseudogene. This CDR3 has 13 residues. DNA for the CDR3: TGTGCCAGCAGCAAAGCGGGGCGGCCCGAGCAGTACTTC. Translating it yields CASSKAGRPEQYF.

The V gene is TRBV3-1 (or the pseudogene TRBV3-2), the J gene TRBJ1-1; D call uncertain. The ends were cut back, 4 bases at V and 6 bases at J, with 9 bases in the middle. The CDR3 consists of 12 residues. The germline gives CDR1 LGHDT, CDR2 YNNKEL (reference sequence). CDR3: CASSRAQAEAFF. CDR3 in DNA: TGTGCCAGCAGCCGGGCGCAGGCTGAAGCTTTCTTT.

The chain has TRBV4-1 and TRBJ1-4, with 7 bases that match TRBD1. V lost 2 bases to trimming and J lost 8 bases; unmatched junction nucleotides: 5. Looked up from germline, CDR1 is MGHRA and CDR2 is YSYEKL. This CDR3 comprises 14 residues. CDR3 sequence reads: CASSQHYRGEKLFF. DNA of the CDR3: TGCGCCAGCAGCCAACATTACAGGGGCGAAAAACTGTTTTTT.

Concerning this clone itself: Additional DNA sequences in this sample encode the identical CDR3. The chain recombines TRBV5-1 with TRBJ1-1; perhaps TRBD1 as D (6 bases). In germline, CDR1 is SGHRS, CDR2 YFSETQ. The CDR3 covers 14 residues. V lost 4 bases to trimming and J lost 1 base, with 11 bases between them. The CDR3: CASSPGTSNTEAFF. The CDR3 DNA follows: TGCGCCAGCAGCCCGGGGACATCGAACACTGAAGCTTTCTTT.

The chain couples TRBV10-3 to TRBJ2-3, with 8 bases identical to TRBD2. There are 15 residues in the CDR3. Germline CDR1 reads ENHRY; CDR2 reads SYGVKD. J was trimmed by 3 bases and V by 9 bases; bases with no gene match: 11. This CDR3 is CAISAGAGETDTQYF. The CDR3 nucleotides are TGTGCCATATCAGCGGGAGCGGGGGAAACAGATACGCAGTATTTT.

A word on this clone: One end of the junction fails to match germline, which may point to a read error. The chain is built from TRBV10-3 and TRBJ1-1; 7 bases map to TRBD1. In germline, CDR1 is ENHRY, CDR2 SYGVKD. The CDR3 has 16 amino acids. The CDR3 bases are TGTGCCATTAGTGAAAACAGGGGATTAGGTCGCACTGAAGCTTTCTTT. Translated: CAISENRGLGRTEAFF.

The chain employs TRBV14 and TRBJ1-3; unclear D gene. The CDR3 loop spans 14 amino acids. CDR1 SGHDN and CDR2 FVKESK come from the germline V gene. V lost 0 bases, J lost 2 bases, and 5 bases lay in between. Here the CDR3 reads CASSQDSAGNTIYF. The CDR3 DNA follows: TGTGCCAGCAGCCAAGACAGTGCTGGAAACACCATATATTTT.

This clone was found a few times. This chain links TRBV5-5 with TRBJ1-2; 8 bases line up with TRBD1. Germline V gene data show CDR1 as SGHKS and CDR2 as YYEKEE (reference sequence). This CDR3 contains 15 residues. V lost 2 bases to trimming and J lost 5 bases; unmatched junction nucleotides: 8. CDR3 DNA sequence: TGTGCCAGCAGCTTAGGATGGACAGGGTCTTATGGCTACACCTTC. It yields the protein CASSLGWTGSYGYTF.

This rearrangement joins TRBV6-2 or TRBV6-3 to TRBJ2-3; D tentatively reads TRBD1 or TRBD2 (5 bases each). The CDR3 sequence is 15 residues long. The V and J ends lost 6 bases and 6 bases respectively, with 19 bases between them. CDR1 is MNHEY, CDR2 SVGEGT, per germline. The CDR3 protein is CASSPGLEPSDTQYF. CDR3 DNA sequence: TGTGCCAGCAGCCCGGGGCTCGAGCCCTCCGATACGCAGTATTTT.

This chain connects TRBV4-1 to TRBJ2-2; TRBD2 is a possible D gene (5 bases). The CDR3 totals 16 residues. V lost 2 bases and J 0 bases, leaving 10 bases between the germline ends. The germline gives CDR1 MGHRA, CDR2 YSYEKL. In nucleotides, the CDR3 is TGCGCCAGCAGCCAACGAACCGGGACGAACACCGGGGAGCTGTTTTTT. It is translated as CASSQRTGTNTGELFF.

This chain links TRBV15 with TRBJ2-2; D is undetermined. The CDR3 is 14 amino acids. V lost 4 bases, J lost 4 bases, and 10 bases lay in between. Germline CDR1 LNHNV, CDR2 YYDKDF (reference sequence). The CDR3 DNA reads TGTGCCACCAGCAAAGCCCTCGGCACCGGGGAGCTGTTTTTT. Amino acid sequence: CATSKALGTGELFF.

The CDR3 is CASSFSVSNTIYF. The DNA of the CDR3 is TGTGCCAGCAGCTTTTCAGTCTCAAACACCATATATTTT. V is TRBV5-6 and J is TRBJ1-3, with unresolved D. The CDR3 runs 13 residues. Trimming left V 2 bases short and J 6 bases short, with 9 bases between. Germline V gene data show CDR1 as SGHDT and CDR2 as YYEEEE.

This clone was detected once. The chain has TRBV6-5 and TRBJ1-2, with 8 bases fitting TRBD1. The V and J ends lost 10 bases and 6 bases, in that order; junction bases with no gene match: 13. Germline CDR1 is MNHEY and CDR2 is SVGAGI. The CDR3 is made up of 14 amino acids. CDR3 residues: CATRAGQGFNGYTF. The DNA for the CDR3 is TGTGCCACCCGGGCCGGACAGGGTTTCAATGGCTACACCTTC.

As DNA, the CDR3 is TGTGCCAGCAGCCCCCAGGGAGGGGGGCGACACACTGAAGCTTTCTTT. This translates into CASSPQGGGRHTEAFF. This sequence joins TRBV7-3 and TRBJ1-1; D is perhaps TRBD1 (6 bases). Trimming shortened V by 5 bases and J by 3 bases, and 19 bases separated the two germline ends. The CDR3 consists of 16 residues. Germline CDR1 and CDR2: SGHTA and FQGTGA.

V and J are TRBV5-4 and TRBJ2-5, with 8 bases matching TRBD2. The CDR3 totals 15 residues. J lost 5 bases, V lost 2 bases, and 8 bases had no gene match. Germline CDR1 is SGHNT and CDR2 is YYREEE (reference sequence). This CDR3 is CASSFGGGPAETQYF. The CDR3 DNA reads as TGTGCCAGCAGCTTCGGCGGGGGGCCCGCGGAGACCCAGTACTTC.

This rearrangement joins TRBV12-3 or TRBV12-4 to TRBJ1-3; D is unresolved. CDR3 size: 11 residues. The V gene lost 8 bases and the J gene lost 4 bases, with 6 bases spanning the gap. Written as DNA, the CDR3 is TGTGCCAGCGTAGTGGGAAACACCATATATTTT. Its translation: CASVVGNTIYF.

This chain links TRBV19 with TRBJ1-2, with 7 positions matching TRBD1. The CDR3 is 12 residues long. Trimming at V came to 5 bases and at J to 9 bases, leaving 6 bases not matched to a gene. Germline V lookup: CDR1 LNHDA, CDR2 SQIVND (reference sequence). CDR3 sequence reads: CASSARQGSYTF. The CDR3 nucleotides read TGTGCCAGTAGTGCCCGACAGGGTAGCTACACCTTC.